The 32 T cell receptor beta chains below come from one sample, sequenced in a study of blood T cell repertoires in COVID-19. Assay used: immunoSEQ multiplex PCR; TCRdb lists only in-frame clones, some missing. The table records under 150,000 clones, 85% of them present only once. The sequenced sample consisted of peripheral blood. The receptors stem from a woman aged 60 to 75 with COVID-19, enrolled during active disease.

This chain joins TRBV5-8 and TRBJ2-2; a possible D gene is TRBD1 (6 bases). CDR1 is SGHTS, CDR2 YDEGEE, per germline. Trimming removed 6 bases from V and 2 bases from J, with 17 bases in between. This CDR3 has 16 amino acids. The CDR3 region is CASNRNPGHNTGELFF. As DNA, the CDR3 is TGTGCCAGCAACCGAAATCCGGGACACAACACCGGGGAGCTGTTTTTT.

This chain joins TRBV7-9 and TRBJ1-6; D call uncertain. The V gene's germline CDR1 is SEHNR and CDR2 FQNEAQ (reference sequence). The CDR3 is 18 residues long. Between the trimmed V and J ends, which lost 3 bases and 4 bases, there was a span of 19 bases. The CDR3 nucleotides are TGTGCCAGCAGCTTTCAACCGGGGTCCGGTCTATATAATTCACCCCTCCACTTT. Translating it yields CASSFQPGSGLYNSPLHF.

The rearrangement joins TRBV27 to TRBJ1-5, with D possibly matching TRBD1 (5 bases). The germline V and J ends were trimmed by 1 base and 4 bases, with 17 bases remaining between them. The CDR3 has 17 amino acids. Germline V gene lookup returns CDR1 MNHEY and CDR2 SMNVEV (reference sequence). CDR3 DNA: TGTGCCAGCAGTTTATTGCGGGGACCGAGCTTAAATCAGCCCCAGCATTTT. Translating gives CASSLLRGPSLNQPQHF.

This clone was counted only a few times. V gene TRBV20-1 combines with J gene TRBJ1-4, with D maybe TRBD1 (6 bases). The CDR3 covers 13 residues. Germline V gene sequence: CDR1 DFQATT, CDR2 SNEGSKA (reference sequence). Trimming shortened V by 3 bases and J by 7 bases, and 12 bases separated the two germline ends. CDR3 protein: CSASQGTGEKLFF. For the CDR3, the DNA is TGCAGTGCTAGTCAGGGGACGGGTGAAAAACTGTTTTTT.

The CDR3 loop reads CASSLSDTSYEQYF. As DNA, the CDR3 is TGTGCCAGCAGCCTGTCGGACACTTCCTACGAGCAGTACTTC. The chain recombines TRBV7-9 with TRBJ2-7; D may be TRBD1 (5 bases). This CDR3 region has 14 residues. Trimming cost V 5 bases and J 1 base, with 12 bases left between them. Germline V gives CDR1 SEHNR, CDR2 FQNEAQ (reference sequence). Together with reference TRBV7-9 and TRBJ2-7, the CDR3 gives the full variable domain: DTGVSQNPRHKITKRGQNVTFRCDPISEHNRLYWYRQTLGQGPEFLTYFQNEAQLEKSRLLSDRFSAERPKGSFSTLEIQRTEQGDSAMYLCASSLSDTSYEQYFGPGTRLTVT.

The rearrangement uses TRBV3-1 (or the pseudogene TRBV3-2) and TRBJ1-6; TRBD1 matches at 7 bases. The germline V gene has CDR1 LGHDT and CDR2 YNNKEL (reference sequence). This CDR3 has 14 residues. Trimming took 0 bases from V and 7 from J; bases not matched to a gene: 0. Written as DNA, the CDR3 is TGTGCCAGCAGCCAAGAACAGGGGAATTCACCCCTCCACTTT. Protein product: CASSQEQGNSPLHF.

The chain is built from TRBV7-9 and TRBJ1-2; possibly TRBD1 for D (5 bases). Per the germline V gene, CDR1 is SEHNR and CDR2 is FQNEAQ (reference sequence). The CDR3 is 15 amino acids. V was pared by 1 base and J by 4 bases, with 13 bases between. CDR3 protein: CASSLGGTDIYGYTF. The CDR3 nucleotides read TGTGCCAGCAGCTTAGGCGGGACTGATATCTATGGCTACACCTTC.

V and J are TRBV6-2 or TRBV6-3 and TRBJ2-7; the match to TRBD1 covers 8 bases. The trim removed 0 bases at V and 2 bases at J, leaving 3 bases unmatched. The CDR3 has 15 amino acids. CDR1 is MNHEY and CDR2 is SVGEGT in the germline V gene. The CDR3 protein is CASSYSPDRAYEQYF. DNA for the CDR3: TGTGCCAGCAGTTACTCGCCGGACAGGGCCTACGAGCAGTACTTC.

The chain combines TRBV19 with TRBJ2-5; TRBD2 aligns across 14 bases. CDR3 length: 16 residues. Losses at the gene ends were 3 bases for V and 5 bases for J; bases not matched to a gene: 5. Germline CDR1 and CDR2: LNHDA and SQIVND (reference sequence). The CDR3 here is CASSIRTSGGRETQYF. The CDR3 DNA reads TGTGCCAGTAGTATCCGGACTAGCGGGGGGAGGGAGACCCAGTACTTC.

This chain connects TRBV4-2 to TRBJ2-5, with D tentatively TRBD2 (6 bases). Trimming pared 0 bases from V and 5 bases from J, leaving 22 bases between. The CDR3 consists of 18 residues. Germline lookup yields CDR1 LGHNA and CDR2 YNFKEQ. Written as DNA, the CDR3 is TGTGCCAGCAGCCAAGATTTTTGGGGAGGCGGCCTTCAGGAGACCCAGTACTTC. Its protein product is CASSQDFWGGGLQETQYF.

This sequence joins TRBV5-5 and TRBJ1-2; D call uncertain. The germline gives CDR1 SGHKS, CDR2 YYEKEE (reference sequence). The length of the CDR3 is 17 residues. V lost 4 bases and J 4 bases, leaving 23 bases between the germline ends. This CDR3 is CASSGVFYGQEVYGYTF. In nucleotides, the CDR3 is TGTGCCAGCAGCGGTGTTTTTTATGGGCAAGAAGTCTATGGCTACACCTTC.

Only a few counts were recorded for this clone. V gene TRBV6-5 combines with J gene TRBJ1-2; no clear D. The V gene lost 2 bases and the J gene lost 2 bases, with 9 bases spanning the gap. This CDR3 comprises 14 residues. Germline V lookup: CDR1 MNHEY, CDR2 SVGAGI. The CDR3 DNA is TGTGCCAGCAGTTACAGCAGGTTAAACTATGGCTACACCTTC. Protein: CASSYSRLNYGYTF.

V and J are TRBV4-2 and TRBJ1-2; 8 bases are a match to TRBD1. Trimming at V came to 3 bases and at J to 5 bases, leaving 11 bases not matched to a gene. In germline, CDR1 is LGHNA, CDR2 YNFKEQ. This CDR3 is 16 amino acids long. The chain's CDR3 is CASSQAGQGGEYGYTF. Here the CDR3 DNA reads TGTGCCAGCAGCCAGGCTGGACAGGGAGGGGAGTATGGCTACACCTTC.

This clone is a singleton in its sample. V gene TRBV5-1 combines with J gene TRBJ1-1, with unresolved D. CDR3 length: 15 amino acids. V lost 0 bases, J lost 4 bases, and 13 bases lay in between. CDR1 and CDR2 (germline): SGHRS, YFSETQ. CDR3 DNA: TGCGCCAGCAGCTTGGCTCCCGCGGGGTCCACTGAAGCTTTCTTT. Residues: CASSLAPAGSTEAFF. Complete variable domain (other parts from reference TRBV5-1 and TRBJ1-1): KAGVTQTPRYLIKTRGQQVTLSCSPISGHRSVSWYQQTPGQGLQFLFEYFSETQRNKGNFPGRFSGRQFSNSRSEMNVSTLELGDSALYLCASSLAPAGSTEAFFGQGTRLTVV.

The V and J genes are TRBV28 and TRBJ2-3; 8 bases match TRBD1. CDR1 is MDHEN and CDR2 is SYDVKM in the germline V gene. The V gene end was trimmed by 7 bases and the J gene end by 4 bases; junction bases not matched to a gene: 10. The CDR3 consists of 15 residues. The CDR3 reads CASTTQGAPPDTQYF. DNA of the CDR3: TGTGCCAGCACTACCCAGGGGGCGCCTCCAGATACGCAGTATTTT.

The V gene is TRBV28, the J gene TRBJ2-7, with unresolved D. The CDR3 is made up of 13 amino acids. The germline gives CDR1 MDHEN, CDR2 SYDVKM. Trimming pared 5 bases from V and 0 bases from J, leaving 8 bases between. The CDR3 nucleotides read TGTGCCAGCAGTCGAGGCAGCTCCTACGAGCAGTACTTC. It specifies CASSRGSSYEQYF.

V usage is TRBV11-1 and J usage is TRBJ1-2; TRBD1 matches 8 bases. With 5 bases clipped from V and 4 bases from J, the junction kept 3 bases outside the gene matches. The germline CDR1 and CDR2 sequences are SGHAT and FQDESV (reference sequence). The CDR3 is made up of 13 amino acids. The CDR3 protein is CASSVTGAYGYTF. Written as DNA, the CDR3 is TGTGCCAGCAGCGTGACAGGGGCCTATGGCTACACCTTC.

The chain carries TRBV4-3 and TRBJ1-2, with TRBD1 matching over 7 bases. The CDR3 consists of 16 residues. J was trimmed by 1 base and V by 0 bases; bases with no gene match: 5. CDR1 LGHNA and CDR2 YSLEER come from the germline V gene. The CDR3 nucleotides are TGCGCCAGCAGCCAAGACCGACAGGGCGGTAACTATGGCTACACCTTC. Translation gives CASSQDRQGGNYGYTF.

The chain recombines TRBV6-1 with TRBJ2-5; 10 nucleotides align to TRBD2. Trimming cost V 3 bases and J 2 bases; bases outside gene matches: 3. Per germline, CDR1 MNHNS and CDR2 SASEGT. The CDR3 spans 15 residues. DNA for the CDR3: TGTGCCAGCAGTGACGTAGCGGGGGGACAAGAGACCCAGTACTTC. It encodes CASSDVAGGQETQYF.

This sequence joins TRBV6-5 and TRBJ1-1, with D possibly matching TRBD1 (5 bases). Germline V CDR1 and CDR2: MNHEY, SVGAGI. This CDR3 is 15 amino acids long. Trimming removed 8 bases from V and 1 base from J, with 17 bases in between. The CDR3 protein is CASHIGAGGNTEAFF. In nucleotides, the CDR3 is TGTGCCAGCCACATAGGGGCCGGGGGGAACACTGAAGCTTTCTTT.

The chain recombines TRBV3-1 (or the pseudogene TRBV3-2) with TRBJ2-1; 10 bases fit TRBD2. Trimming took 0 bases from V and 2 from J; bases not matched to a gene: 1. Germline V gene sequence: CDR1 LGHDT, CDR2 YNNKEL (reference sequence). This CDR3 contains 16 residues. CDR3 region: CASSQDLAGAYNEQFF. Here the CDR3 DNA reads TGTGCCAGCAGCCAAGATCTAGCGGGGGCCTACAATGAGCAGTTCTTC.

The chain joins TRBV6-2 or TRBV6-3 to TRBJ2-1; 8 nucleotides agree with TRBD2. The CDR3 is 17 amino acids. The J segment lost 3 bases and the V segment lost 1 base, leaving 8 bases of the junction unmatched. Germline lookup yields CDR1 MNHEY and CDR2 SVGEGT. The DNA of the CDR3 is TGTGCCAGCAGTTACTTGCCCGCGGGGGGTCTCTACAATGAGCAGTTCTTC. Amino acids: CASSYLPAGGLYNEQFF.

This chain connects TRBV12-5 to TRBJ2-5, with TRBD2 matching over 8 bases. CDR3 length: 14 residues. In germline, CDR1 is LGHNT, CDR2 FRNRAP. V lost 6 bases and J lost 3; bases outside the gene matches: 6. The CDR3 DNA reads TGTGCTAGTGGCCCGGGACTAGGGGAAGAGACCCAGTACTTC. Protein: CASGPGLGEETQYF.

The chain employs TRBV7-8 and TRBJ1-1; 7 positions match TRBD1. The CDR3 spans 14 residues. CDR1 and CDR2 from the germline V gene are SGHVS and FQNEAQ. The trim removed 5 bases at V and 3 bases at J, leaving 6 bases unmatched. The CDR3 nucleotides are TGTGCCAGCAGCCCACAGGGGTTGGACACTGAAGCTTTCTTT. It codes for CASSPQGLDTEAFF.

This clone has a single count. The rearrangement joins TRBV10-1 to TRBJ2-4, with 8 bases fitting TRBD2. The V and J ends lost 2 bases and 5 bases, in that order; junction bases with no gene match: 5. Germline V lookup: CDR1 WNHNN, CDR2 SYGVQD (reference sequence). This CDR3 is built from 15 residues. DNA of the CDR3: TGCGCCAGCAGTGAGGCTACGGGGGGGCAAAACATTCAGTACTTC. The encoded protein is CASSEATGGQNIQYF.

The chain combines TRBV18 with TRBJ1-2; perhaps TRBD1 as D (6 bases). Trimming pared 2 bases from V and 5 bases from J, leaving 15 bases between. The CDR3 spans 15 residues. The germline gives CDR1 KGHSH, CDR2 LQKENI. CDR3 coding DNA: TGTGCCAGCTCACCATACACAGGGTCTCCTTATGGCTACACCTTC. This translates into CASSPYTGSPYGYTF. Full variable domain (rest looked up from reference TRBV18 and TRBJ1-2): NAGVMQNPRHLVRRRGQEARLRCSPMKGHSHVYWYRQLPEEGLKFMVYLQKENIIDESGMPKERFSAEFPKEGPSILRIQQVVRGDSAAYFCASSPYTGSPYGYTFGSGTRLTVV.

V usage is TRBV5-1 and J usage is TRBJ2-1, with D possibly being TRBD1 (6 bases). V was shortened by 3 bases and J by 7 bases, with 14 bases between the two germline ends. This CDR3 comprises 14 residues. The germline CDR1 and CDR2 sequences are SGHRS and YFSETQ. CDR3 residues: CASSSIGGRNEQFF. CDR3 nucleotide sequence: TGCGCCAGCAGCTCTATAGGGGGAAGGAATGAGCAGTTCTTC.

The chain has TRBV7-2 and TRBJ1-1, with D perhaps matching TRBD1 (6 bases). CDR1 is SGHTA, CDR2 FQGNSA, per germline. The CDR3 is 16 amino acids. V was trimmed by 5 bases and J by 4 bases, leaving 20 bases between them. The CDR3 DNA follows: TGTGCCAGCAGCCTCGGACCAGGGGAGTGGGGCACTGAAGCTTTCTTT. Translated, it gives CASSLGPGEWGTEAFF.

The rearrangement links TRBV9 to TRBJ1-6, with TRBD1 identical over 7 bases. The CDR3 totals 15 residues. V was clipped by 0 bases and J by 5 bases; unmatched bases: 2. Per germline, CDR1 SGDLS and CDR2 YYNGEE. CDR3 coding DNA: TGTGCCAGCAGCGTAGCAGGGGGGCATAATTCACCCCTCCACTTT. It translates to CASSVAGGHNSPLHF.

The chain links TRBV3-1 (or the pseudogene TRBV3-2) to TRBJ1-1; TRBD1 agrees at 7 bases. This CDR3 has 14 residues. Germline V gene lookup returns CDR1 LGHDT and CDR2 YNNKEL (reference sequence). V shed 4 bases and J 6 bases; nucleotides not matched to a gene: 8. The CDR3 nucleotides read TGTGCCAGCAGCCGAGAGGACAGGCTGGCTGAAGCTTTCTTT. The encoded protein is CASSREDRLAEAFF.

This clone was counted a few times. The V call is TRBV14, the J call TRBJ1-2, with 7 bases lining up with TRBD1. CDR1 and CDR2 from the germline V gene are SGHDN and FVKESK. Germline trimming cut 0 bases from V and 5 bases from J; bases unmatched to any gene: 9. The CDR3 spans 16 residues. CDR3 nucleotide sequence: TGTGCCAGCAGCCAAGATCGGCAGGGGGTCGGATATGGCTACACCTTC. Protein sequence: CASSQDRQGVGYGYTF.

The table lists this clone with a count of one. The chain has TRBV5-4 and TRBJ2-5; 9 bases match TRBD2. This CDR3 spans 15 amino acids. The J segment lost 7 bases and the V segment lost 2 bases, leaving 9 bases of the junction unmatched. The V gene's germline CDR1 is SGHNT and CDR2 YYREEE (reference sequence). The DNA of the CDR3 is TGTGCCAGCAGCTTTACAGGGACGCGGGGGGGGACCCAGTACTTC. This sequence encodes CASSFTGTRGGTQYF.